The 26 T cell receptor beta chains presented below share a single source sample, sequenced in a study of CD8 T cells in ankylosing spondylitis. TCRdb passed the 5' RACE reads through MiXCR, listing each CDR3 protein once. The sample comprises 200,000 to 300,000 distinct CDR3 sequences, 20% to 30% of which are singletons, and more than 0.6% rests with the top ten. The sample taken for sequencing was blood, either unsorted or a sorted T cell fraction (not recorded which). These receptors came from a male donor with ankylosing spondylitis or in good health (not recorded which).

This clonotype was seen a few times. This chain uses TRBV12-3 or TRBV12-4 with TRBJ1-6, with D perhaps matching TRBD1 (5 bases). Trimming cost V 6 bases and J 8 bases, with 14 bases left between them. This CDR3 contains 14 residues. DNA for the CDR3: TGTGCCAGCAGCCCCAAGGGGCCAGATTCACCCCTCCACTTT. It encodes CASSPKGPDSPLHF.

This clonotype was seen more than once but under ten times. This rearrangement joins TRBV28 to TRBJ1-2; D is unresolved. The ends were cut back, 4 bases at V and 5 bases at J, with 11 bases in the middle. This CDR3 is built from 13 residues. Germline V CDR1 and CDR2: MDHEN, SYDVKM. CDR3: CASSSPAKYGYTF. In nucleotides, the CDR3 is TGTGCCAGCAGTTCACCCGCGAAGTATGGCTACACCTTC.

This clonotype turned up a few times. The V and J genes are TRBV29-1 and TRBJ2-1; possible D gene TRBD2, 6 bases. Germline V gene sequence: CDR1 SQVTM, CDR2 ANQGSEA. Trimming cost V 6 bases and J 0 bases, with 18 bases left between them. The CDR3 totals 16 residues. The CDR3 region is CSVQRVSGYSYNEQFF. CDR3 in DNA: TGCAGCGTACAGAGGGTTAGCGGATACTCCTACAATGAGCAGTTCTTC.

The sample holds a few counts of this clonotype. This chain links TRBV20-1 with TRBJ2-1; 7 nucleotides agree with TRBD2. Trimming took 1 base from V and 7 from J; bases not matched to a gene: 13. Germline V lookup: CDR1 DFQATT, CDR2 SNEGSKA (reference sequence). This CDR3 is built from 16 residues. Here the CDR3 DNA reads TGCAGTGCTAGAGGTATTCGGCGGGGGATTCTGAATGAGCAGTTCTTC. Amino acid sequence: CSARGIRRGILNEQFF.

The rearrangement joins TRBV19 to TRBJ2-1, with TRBD2 matching over 14 bases. From germline, CDR1 is LNHDA and CDR2 SQIVND (reference sequence). This CDR3 has 19 residues. V shed 3 bases, J shed 2 bases, and the junction held 9 bases outside the gene matches. The CDR3 loop is CASSMGLAGAIKTYNEQFF. The DNA of the CDR3 is TGTGCCAGTAGTATGGGACTAGCGGGGGCCATAAAGACCTACAATGAGCAGTTCTTC.

This clonotype was seen more than once but under ten times. V and J are TRBV20-1 and TRBJ2-1; D is possibly TRBD2 (5 bases). CDR3 size: 13 residues. V was cut by 6 bases and J by 9 bases, with 18 bases left in between. Germline lookup yields CDR1 DFQATT and CDR2 SNEGSKA (reference sequence). The CDR3 protein is CSATTSRGGEQFF. CDR3 DNA sequence: TGCAGTGCCACAACCTCCCGCGGAGGTGAGCAGTTCTTC.

This clonotype was detected only a few times. The chain combines TRBV29-1 with TRBJ1-2, with 7 bases matching TRBD1. Losses at the gene ends were 3 bases for V and 6 bases for J; bases not matched to a gene: 7. Per the germline V gene, CDR1 is SQVTM and CDR2 is ANQGSEA. The CDR3 extends over 13 amino acids. This CDR3 is CSVDRTGGNGYTF. CDR3 DNA: TGCAGCGTTGATAGGACAGGAGGAAATGGCTACACCTTC. The variable domain in full, with the rest retrieved from reference TRBV29-1 and TRBJ1-2, is SAVISQKPSRDICQRGTSLTIQCQVDSQVTMMFWYRQQPGQSLTLIATANQGSEATYESGFVIDKFPISRPNLTFSTLTVSNMSPEDSSIYLCSVDRTGGNGYTFGSGTRLTVV.

This clonotype was counted a few times. This chain links TRBV6-5 with TRBJ2-7; no firm D call. There are 15 residues in the CDR3. V lost 0 bases and J lost 3, with 12 bases in between. Per the germline V gene, CDR1 is MNHEY and CDR2 is SVGAGI. CDR3 coding DNA: TGTGCCAGCAGTTACTCGAGGCAGGTGATCTACGAGCAGTACTTC. Residues: CASSYSRQVIYEQYF.

This clonotype has more than one count but fewer than ten. This sequence joins TRBV5-6 and TRBJ2-3, with D maybe TRBD2 (6 bases). Germline V gives CDR1 SGHDT, CDR2 YYEEEE. V gave up 1 base and J gave up 6 bases, with 12 bases separating them. This CDR3 spans 14 amino acids. The CDR3, as DNA: TGTGCCAGCAGCTTGCGGTTAGGGAGGGATACGCAGTATTTT. Protein: CASSLRLGRDTQYF.

The chain joins TRBV7-9 to TRBJ2-1, with 8 nucleotides matching TRBD1. This CDR3 spans 19 amino acids. In germline, CDR1 is SEHNR, CDR2 FQNEAQ (reference sequence). V shed 4 bases, J shed 5 bases, and the junction held 19 bases outside the gene matches. The CDR3 reads CASSYQVPGQVRGHNEQFF. CDR3 nucleotide sequence: TGTGCCAGCAGCTACCAAGTCCCGGGACAGGTTCGGGGCCACAATGAGCAGTTCTTC.

This clonotype was counted a few times. The V gene is TRBV20-1, the J gene TRBJ2-7; TRBD2 agrees at 8 bases. V dropped 1 base and J dropped 2; count of bases not matched to a gene: 4. Germline CDR1 and CDR2: DFQATT and SNEGSKA (reference sequence). This CDR3 contains 14 residues. CDR3 sequence (DNA): TGCAGTGCTAGAGCGGGAGCGGGGGCCTACGAGCAGTACTTC. This sequence encodes CSARAGAGAYEQYF.

In this sample, this clonotype turned up many times. This rearrangement joins TRBV4-1 to TRBJ2-1; 9 bases are a match to TRBD2. CDR3 length: 17 amino acids. Trimming took 0 bases from V and 4 from J; bases not matched to a gene: 7. The germline gives CDR1 MGHRA, CDR2 YSYEKL. The CDR3 DNA reads as TGCGCCAGCAGCCAAGAGCCGACTAGCGGAACATACAATGAGCAGTTCTTC. The encoded protein is CASSQEPTSGTYNEQFF.

This clonotype came up many times. DNA of the CDR3: TGTGCCAGCAGCTTAGTCGTACAGGGTCACAATGAGCAGTTCTTC. This sequence encodes CASSLVVQGHNEQFF. The chain is built from TRBV7-2 and TRBJ2-1; TRBD1 might be the D (6 bases). The CDR3 covers 15 residues. In germline, CDR1 is SGHTA, CDR2 FQGNSA. The V gene lost 1 base and the J gene lost 5 bases, with 12 bases spanning the gap.

The sample holds many counts of this clonotype. The chain joins TRBV11-2 to TRBJ2-7; D perhaps matches TRBD2 (5 bases). V was trimmed by 9 bases and J by 5 bases, leaving 11 bases between them. CDR1 is SGHAT and CDR2 is FQNNGV in the germline V gene. This CDR3 has 11 residues. The CDR3 reads CASSPGDEQYF. The CDR3 DNA reads TGTGCCAGTTCCCCCGGGGACGAGCAGTACTTC. Based on the CDR3 plus reference TRBV11-2 and TRBJ2-7, the full variable domain is EAGVAQSPRYKIIEKRQSVAFWCNPISGHATLYWYQQILGQGPKLLIQFQNNGVVDDSQLPKDRFSAERLKGVDSTLKIQPAKLEDSAVYLCASSPGDEQYFGPGTRLTVT.

In its sample, this clonotype was seen many times. This chain links TRBV12-3 or TRBV12-4 with TRBJ1-1, with 11 bases fitting TRBD1. The CDR3 spans 15 residues. J was trimmed by 6 bases and V by 8 bases; bases with no gene match: 11. CDR3 DNA: TGTGCCAGCCGGTTCGGACAGGGGGCTGGGGCTGAAGCTTTCTTT. It encodes CASRFGQGAGAEAFF.

This rearrangement joins TRBV20-1 to TRBJ2-7; D is undetermined. Per germline, CDR1 DFQATT and CDR2 SNEGSKA (reference sequence). There are 14 residues in the CDR3. Trimming stripped 5 bases from V and 0 bases from J, with 14 bases between. CDR3 loop: CSASLDSYSYEQYF. The DNA of the CDR3 is TGCAGTGCTTCCCTTGACTCGTACTCCTACGAGCAGTACTTC.

Concerning this clonotype: Since the CDR3 does not end with the conserved phenylalanine or tryptophan, this likely comes from a read error. V gene TRBV7-8 combines with J gene TRBJ2-3, with 9 bases matching TRBD1. CDR3 length: 15 amino acids. The junction had 9 bases not matched to a gene; V was cut back by 7 bases and J by 4 bases. The V gene's germline CDR1 is SGHVS and CDR2 FQNEAQ. The CDR3 loop reads CASTEMGQGSDTQYS. The CDR3 region has the DNA TGTGCCAGCACCGAGATGGGACAGGGATCAGATACGCAGTATTCT.

The chain couples TRBV10-3 to TRBJ2-2, with 7 bases matching TRBD2. In germline, CDR1 is ENHRY, CDR2 SYGVKD. V lost 2 bases to trimming and J lost 5 bases; unmatched junction nucleotides: 2. This CDR3 contains 14 residues. The CDR3: CAISEASGTGELFF. The CDR3 DNA sequence: TGTGCCATCAGTGAGGCTAGCGGAACCGGGGAGCTGTTTTTT.

This clonotype was recorded once. The chain recombines TRBV6-4 with TRBJ2-5; D possibly corresponds to TRBD2 (5 bases). In germline, CDR1 is MRHNA, CDR2 SNTAGT. The CDR3 is 12 amino acids. Trimming left V 6 bases short and J 9 bases short, with 14 bases between. DNA for the CDR3: TGTGCCAGCAGCGGGGAGTTCAGTGCCCAGTACTTC. Protein: CASSGEFSAQYF.

The sample holds many counts of this clonotype. This chain connects TRBV20-1 to TRBJ2-3; no definite D call. This CDR3 is 13 amino acids long. Trimming stripped 0 bases from V and 4 bases from J, with 8 bases between. Germline V lookup: CDR1 DFQATT, CDR2 SNEGSKA (reference sequence). Here the CDR3 reads CSAREDGADTQYF. CDR3 DNA sequence: TGCAGTGCTAGAGAGGATGGGGCAGATACGCAGTATTTT.

The rearrangement joins TRBV10-3 to TRBJ1-1; 8 positions match TRBD1. There are 14 residues in the CDR3. Germline V lookup: CDR1 ENHRY, CDR2 SYGVKD. The ends lost 5 bases at V and 3 bases at J; junction bases unmatched: 5. CDR3 in DNA: TGTGCCATCAGTAAGACAGGGGCGGACACTGAAGCTTTCTTT. Its protein is CAISKTGADTEAFF.

This clonotype was picked up a small number of times. CDR3 DNA: TGCAGCGTTGAAGATGGTCGGCAAGGGCAGTTCTTC. Protein: CSVEDGRQGQFF. The chain links TRBV29-1 to TRBJ2-1, with no clear D. The CDR3 is 12 amino acids. Germline V CDR1 and CDR2: SQVTM, ANQGSEA. Trimming took 0 bases from V and 12 from J, leaving 12 bases between them.

This clonotype has ten or more counts. The rearrangement joins TRBV4-1 to TRBJ1-4; D perhaps matches TRBD1 (6 bases). Trimming shortened V by 4 bases and J by 3 bases, and 12 bases separated the two germline ends. This CDR3 comprises 15 residues. CDR1 is MGHRA and CDR2 is YSYEKL in the germline V gene. The CDR3 DNA is TGCGCCAGCAGCCGAACCGGGACACCTAATGAAAAACTGTTTTTT. The encoded protein is CASSRTGTPNEKLFF.

This clonotype showed up many times. V and J are TRBV29-1 and TRBJ2-2; D is uncertain. Germline V lookup: CDR1 SQVTM, CDR2 ANQGSEA. With 5 bases removed from V and 0 bases from J, the gap between germline ends came to 10 bases. The CDR3 has 14 residues. CDR3 nucleotides: TGCAGCGTTCTTGGCAGCGCGAACACCGGGGAGCTGTTTTTT. This translates into CSVLGSANTGELFF.

This clonotype occurred many times. The gene calls are TRBV14 and TRBJ1-6; TRBD1 is a possible D gene (6 bases). Germline V gene sequence: CDR1 SGHDN, CDR2 FVKESK. This CDR3 has 14 residues. The ends were cut back, 4 bases at V and 11 bases at J, with 15 bases in the middle. The CDR3 nucleotides are TGTGCCAGCAGCCTCACGGGGGGCCTGACACCCCTCCACTTT. Translation gives CASSLTGGLTPLHF.

V and J are TRBV29-1 and TRBJ2-7, with 7 bases matching TRBD1. V dropped 5 bases and J dropped 4; count of bases not matched to a gene: 17. The CDR3 consists of 16 residues. CDR1 SQVTM and CDR2 ANQGSEA come from the germline V gene. The CDR3 DNA is TGCAGCGTTCAACATTCAACCGGGACAGTGGGTTACGAGCAGTACTTC. Encoded protein: CSVQHSTGTVGYEQYF.